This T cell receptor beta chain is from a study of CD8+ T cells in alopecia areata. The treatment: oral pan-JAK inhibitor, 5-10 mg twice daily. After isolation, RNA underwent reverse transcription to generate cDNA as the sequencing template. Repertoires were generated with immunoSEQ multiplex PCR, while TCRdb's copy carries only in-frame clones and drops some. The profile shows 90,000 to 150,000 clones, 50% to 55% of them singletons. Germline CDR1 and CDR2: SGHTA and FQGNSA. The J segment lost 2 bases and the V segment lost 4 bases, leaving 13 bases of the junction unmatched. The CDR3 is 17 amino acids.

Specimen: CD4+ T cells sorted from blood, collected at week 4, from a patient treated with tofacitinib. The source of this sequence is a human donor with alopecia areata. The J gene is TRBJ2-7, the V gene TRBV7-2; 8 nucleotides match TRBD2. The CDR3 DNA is TGTGCCAGCAGCTCCCGGGCATCTAAGCGGGAGCCCTACGAGCAGTACTTC. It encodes CASSSRASKREPYEQYF.